The clone carrying this T cell receptor (beta chain) occurred many times. Its antigen is as yet unknown. A sample of blood taken at first hyperthyroidism diagnosis preceded any ophthalmopathy symptoms. These data belong to a study of T cells in Graves' hyperthyroidism and ophthalmopathy. In the study overall: At the time of initial diagnosis and before any treatment, peripheral blood was collected.

Findings of the study overall: The blood repertoire included most of the expanded thyroid clonotypes above 0.001.

Amplified regions were TCR beta CDR3 sequences from RNA transcripts. A set of HTBI primers served as the primers for a first-round RT-PCR of the TCR CDR3. TCRdb redid the calling of the multiplex PCR reads with MiXCR, one entry per CDR3 protein. The profile covers around 280,000 distinct CDR3 sequences, with less than 15% appearing a single time and 6% to 8% taken by the ten largest. The TCR sequence derives from a woman aged 25-40 years with Graves' hyperthyroidism that later progressed to Graves' ophthalmopathy. The specimen was blood.

CDR3 in amino acids: CASSRIRGTGELFF. The DNA of the CDR3 is TGTGCCAGCAGCCGGATCAGGGGCACCGGGGAGCTGTTTTTT. The chain employs TRBV11-2 and TRBJ2-2; D might be TRBD1 (6 bases). Per the germline V gene, CDR1 is SGHAT and CDR2 is FQNNGV. Trimming pared 5 bases from V and 4 bases from J, leaving 11 bases between. The CDR3 is 14 amino acids.